The clone carrying this TCR beta chain has a handful of counts. Its target is not known. TCRdb fed the RT-PCR reads into MiXCR, producing one record per CDR3 protein. The sample lists some 500,000 distinct CDR3 sequences, about 25% occurring once. This record belongs to a study of response to subunit inactivated influenza vaccine. General study points: The authors suggested that every seasonal influenza vaccination recruits few new T cells.

Germline V gene data show CDR1 as SGHRS and CDR2 as YFSETQ. V dropped 1 base and J dropped 1 base, with 5 bases sitting between them. The CDR3 contains 14 residues. Sequencing used CD4+ T cells sorted from PBMCs, obtained around 5 days after vaccination. The rearrangement joins TRBV5-1 to TRBJ1-4; D call uncertain. This clonotype was obtained from a middle-aged man who received an inactivated influenza vaccine. The CDR3 loop is CASSLMGTNEKLFF. CDR3 nucleotides: TGCGCCAGCAGCTTGATGGGAACTAATGAAAAACTGTTTTTT.